These T cell receptor beta chains were read from a single sample in a study of radiotherapy plus CTLA-4 blockade in lung cancer. This table comes from immunoSEQ multiplex PCR, and its TCRdb copy is limited to in-frame clones, with some not included. This table holds tens of thousands of clones, approximately 77% found once. Sequencing used peripheral blood, obtained from a patient treated with radiotherapy plus ipilimumab. The receptors here all came from a human donor with non-small cell lung cancer who had stable disease on radiotherapy plus ipilimumab. Each CDR3 is given with its conserved first and last residue. A row's size may be missing; if present it is once, few, many or a size class.

CASRRGGGEQYF	many	TRBV5-6	TRBJ2-7
CASRDQGFWQPQHF	.	TRBV6-6	TRBJ1-5
CASSLGVDRLGFGYTF	once	TRBV5-6	TRBJ1-2
CASSSAPGRYEQYF	.	TRBV5-1	TRBJ2-7
CASRPRGQGITEAFF	.	TRBV6-5	TRBJ1-1
CASSEETGRGETQYF	.	TRBV2	TRBJ2-5
CASSQTAGGSSPLHF	.	TRBV14	TRBJ1-6
CASSYSGQGTETQYF	.	TRBV6-5	TRBJ2-5
CASHQGSNQPQHF	.	TRBV6-6	TRBJ1-5
CASSLTDKQGLGGYTF	few	TRBV28	TRBJ1-2
CASRSGGNTIYF	.	TRBV25-1	TRBJ1-3
CASRGQGKITEAFF	.	TRBV2	TRBJ1-1
CASSLRAGGPHQYF	.	TRBV6-5	TRBJ2-3
CASSDPTVNPYEQYF	.	TRBV25-1	TRBJ2-7
CASSFRGDRMNTEAFF	once	TRBV5-5	TRBJ1-1
CASSRDRANEQYF	.	TRBV5-1	TRBJ2-7
CSVGAGGGSPLHF	few	TRBV29-1	TRBJ1-6
CASSLSRGGVAKNIQYF	.	TRBV7-2	TRBJ2-4
CASSLTQGAVYGYTF	.	TRBV4-1	TRBJ1-2
CASSVGSSPLHF	few	TRBV9	TRBJ1-6
CASGLAQPGQAEQYF	.	TRBV12-5	TRBJ2-7
CASSLRGYNGYTF	.	TRBV7-2	TRBJ1-2
CASSALAGGSYNEQFF	.	TRBV9	TRBJ2-1
CASSLPGTGNTIYF	.	TRBV5-6	TRBJ1-3
CASSLFGQGAFNEQFF	.	TRBV5-4	TRBJ2-1
CASSESPGRETQYF	.	TRBV10-1	TRBJ2-5
CASSDPDRSRAFF	.	TRBV6-5	TRBJ1-1
CASSRTGGTEAFF	medium-sized	TRBV7-2	TRBJ1-1
CASSPGTGGAKNIQYF	.	TRBV18	TRBJ2-4
CASSLVGDSNQPQHF	.	TRBV5-1	TRBJ1-5
CASSLAGTGEQYF	.	TRBV5-4	TRBJ2-7
CASARVAAYNEQFF	.	TRBV25-1	TRBJ2-1
CASSPLGGSSNEQFF	once	TRBV28	TRBJ2-1
CASKGQGVTGELFF	.	TRBV19	TRBJ2-2
CASSEAGGRDTQYF	.	TRBV25-1	TRBJ2-3
CATSRPGLAEETQYF	.	TRBV15	TRBJ2-5
CASSAGILSNQPQHF	.	TRBV2	TRBJ1-5
CASSESPRLGQNGYTF	once	TRBV10-2	TRBJ1-2
CASSSQTGGSDGYTF	.	TRBV5-1	TRBJ1-2
CASSQRTGLNAAFF	.	TRBV11-2	TRBJ1-1